Listed below are T cell receptor beta chains from one sample, sequenced in a study of T cells in localized non-small cell lung cancer. This table comes from immunoSEQ multiplex PCR, and its TCRdb copy is limited to in-frame clones, with some not included. The top ten hold roughly 22% of the sample, which has 60,000 to 85,000 clones, approximately 87% seen once. The sample was peripheral blood, taken before any cancer treatment. Receptors originate from a male donor older than 55 with stage III squamous cell lung carcinoma. The CDR3 runs from the conserved cysteine through the conserved F or W. A D gene is named only where the DNA matches it firmly. Some rows have no size entry. The others give once, few or many, or a class for an expanded clone.

d_gene: TRBD1; abundance: NA; v_gene: TRBV30; j_gene: TRBJ1-1; CDR3aa: CAWSGTVNTEAFF; CDR3nt: TGTGCCTGGAGCGGGACAGTGAACACTGAAGCTTTCTTT
d_gene: NA; abundance: NA; v_gene: TRBV7-8; j_gene: TRBJ2-5; CDR3aa: CASSLSGQRETQYF; CDR3nt: TGTGCCAGCAGCCTCTCGGGGCAGCGGGAGACCCAGTACTTC
d_gene: NA; abundance: NA; v_gene: TRBV19; j_gene: TRBJ1-1; CDR3aa: CASSPGAWNTEAFF; CDR3nt: TGTGCCAGTAGCCCAGGGGCTTGGAACACTGAAGCTTTCTTT
d_gene: NA; abundance: NA; v_gene: TRBV5-1; j_gene: TRBJ1-4; CDR3aa: CASSSGALNEKLFF; CDR3nt: TGCGCCAGCAGCTCCGGGGCCCTTAATGAAAAACTGTTTTTT
d_gene: NA; abundance: few; v_gene: TRBV6-5; j_gene: TRBJ1-1; CDR3aa: CASTRDLRTEAFF; CDR3nt: TGTGCCAGTACAAGGGATTTGAGGACTGAAGCTTTCTTT
d_gene: NA; abundance: NA; v_gene: TRBV19; j_gene: TRBJ1-4; CDR3aa: CASSREGLEKLFF; CDR3nt: TGTGCCAGTTCCCGGGAGGGGCTTGAAAAACTGTTTTTT
d_gene: NA; abundance: NA; v_gene: TRBV7-2; j_gene: TRBJ1-4; CDR3aa: CASSLLRSTNEKLFF; CDR3nt: TGTGCCAGCAGCTTACTGCGTTCAACTAATGAAAAACTGTTTTTT
d_gene: TRBD1; abundance: NA; v_gene: TRBV29-1; j_gene: TRBJ2-7; CDR3aa: CSVQGAYEQYF; CDR3nt: TGCAGCGTTCAGGGGGCTTACGAGCAGTACTTC
d_gene: NA; abundance: NA; v_gene: TRBV18; j_gene: TRBJ1-1; CDR3aa: CASSSIRGLNTEAFF; CDR3nt: TGTGCCAGCTCATCCATTAGGGGACTGAACACTGAAGCTTTCTTT
d_gene: NA; abundance: NA; v_gene: TRBV18; j_gene: TRBJ1-1; CDR3aa: CASSPLGVGATEAFF; CDR3nt: TGTGCCAGCTCACCACTAGGGGTGGGTGCCACTGAAGCTTTCTTT
d_gene: NA; abundance: NA; v_gene: TRBV14; j_gene: TRBJ1-1; CDR3aa: CASSQNRVTEAFF; CDR3nt: TGTGCCAGCAGCCAAAATCGGGTCACTGAAGCTTTCTTT
d_gene: NA; abundance: NA; v_gene: TRBV6-6; j_gene: TRBJ1-1; CDR3aa: CASRNQLSNTEAFF; CDR3nt: TGTGCCAGCAGAAACCAGCTCTCGAACACTGAAGCTTTCTTT
d_gene: NA; abundance: NA; v_gene: TRBV5-1; j_gene: TRBJ2-2; CDR3aa: CASSLLGTTGELFF; CDR3nt: TGCGCCAGCAGCTTGTTAGGGACCACCGGGGAGCTGTTTTTT
d_gene: NA; abundance: NA; v_gene: TRBV25-1; j_gene: TRBJ1-3; CDR3aa: CASEGGGGNTIYF; CDR3nt: TGTGCCAGCGAGGGGGGGGGTGGAAACACCATATATTTT
d_gene: NA; abundance: NA; v_gene: TRBV28; j_gene: TRBJ2-1; CDR3aa: CASSFTGGPNNEQFF; CDR3nt: TGTGCCAGCAGTTTTACGGGGGGCCCCAACAATGAGCAGTTCTTC
d_gene: NA; abundance: NA; v_gene: TRBV27; j_gene: TRBJ1-1; CDR3aa: CASSPIGQGLNTEAFF; CDR3nt: TGTGCCAGCAGCCCTATAGGACAAGGGTTGAACACTGAAGCTTTCTTT
d_gene: NA; abundance: NA; v_gene: TRBV27; j_gene: TRBJ2-3; CDR3aa: CASGLPGRDTQYF; CDR3nt: TGTGCCAGCGGCCTCCCGGGGAGGGATACGCAGTATTTT
d_gene: NA; abundance: NA; v_gene: TRBV19; j_gene: TRBJ2-1; CDR3aa: CASSISRSSYNEQFF; CDR3nt: TGTGCCAGTAGTATCTCTCGAAGCTCCTACAATGAGCAGTTCTTC
d_gene: NA; abundance: NA; v_gene: TRBV29-1; j_gene: TRBJ1-2; CDR3aa: CSATVDYGYTF; CDR3nt: TGCAGCGCTACAGTGGACTATGGCTACACCTTC
d_gene: TRBD1; abundance: NA; v_gene: TRBV30; j_gene: TRBJ2-7; CDR3aa: CAWDPGQGAGEQYF; CDR3nt: TGTGCCTGGGACCCCGGACAGGGGGCAGGGGAGCAGTACTTC
d_gene: NA; abundance: NA; v_gene: TRBV9; j_gene: TRBJ1-2; CDR3aa: CASSTRIGGGYTF; CDR3nt: TGTGCCAGCAGCACAAGAATTGGGGGTGGCTACACCTTC
d_gene: TRBD2; abundance: NA; v_gene: TRBV27; j_gene: TRBJ2-2; CDR3aa: CASRPWTSGLTGELFF; CDR3nt: TGTGCCAGCAGACCCTGGACTAGCGGACTTACCGGGGAGCTGTTTTTT
d_gene: NA; abundance: many; v_gene: TRBV11-2; j_gene: TRBJ2-7; CDR3aa: CASSPRGGSYEQYF; CDR3nt: TGTGCCAGCAGCCCCCGAGGGGGCTCCTACGAGCAGTACTTC
d_gene: NA; abundance: NA; v_gene: TRBV6-6; j_gene: TRBJ1-2; CDR3aa: CASSPQANYGYTF; CDR3nt: TGTGCCAGCAGTCCCCAAGCTAACTATGGCTACACCTTC
d_gene: NA; abundance: once; v_gene: TRBV7-2; j_gene: TRBJ2-3; CDR3aa: CASSIPPADTQYF; CDR3nt: TGTGCCAGCAGCATACCGCCAGCAGATACGCAGTATTTT
d_gene: TRBD1; abundance: once; v_gene: TRBV30; j_gene: TRBJ2-7; CDR3aa: CAWSVPPTGKHEQYF; CDR3nt: TGTGCCTGGAGTGTACCCCCGACAGGGAAGCACGAGCAGTACTTC
d_gene: NA; abundance: NA; v_gene: TRBV7-2; j_gene: TRBJ2-5; CDR3aa: CASSLFGQSQETQYF; CDR3nt: TGTGCCAGCAGCTTATTTGGACAGAGCCAAGAGACCCAGTACTTC
d_gene: TRBD1; abundance: NA; v_gene: TRBV6-6; j_gene: TRBJ1-5; CDR3aa: CASRSEQGRNQPQHF; CDR3nt: TGTGCCAGCAGGTCGGAACAGGGGCGGAATCAGCCCCAGCATTTT
d_gene: NA; abundance: few; v_gene: TRBV27; j_gene: TRBJ2-2; CDR3aa: CASTPPIDPPKSGELFF; CDR3nt: TGTGCCAGCACCCCCCCCATAGACCCCCCGAAATCCGGGGAGCTGTTTTTT
d_gene: NA; abundance: NA; v_gene: TRBV6-5; j_gene: TRBJ1-2; CDR3aa: CASSPDIPNGYTF; CDR3nt: TGTGCCAGCAGCCCCGACATTCCGAATGGCTACACCTTC
d_gene: NA; abundance: NA; v_gene: TRBV6-6; j_gene: TRBJ1-2; CDR3aa: CASSSDFSYGYTF; CDR3nt: TGTGCCAGCAGTTCGGACTTTTCCTATGGCTACACCTTC
d_gene: TRBD1; abundance: few; v_gene: TRBV5-4; j_gene: TRBJ1-1; CDR3aa: CASSNRQGEHTEAFF; CDR3nt: TGTGCCAGCAGCAACCGACAGGGAGAGCACACTGAAGCTTTCTTT